A selection of T cell receptor beta chains follows, all from one sample in a study of CXCR3-negative and CXCR3-positive naive CD8 T cells. TCRdb reprocessed the 5' RACE reads and stores each CDR3 protein as one record, lacking DNA. This sample's table reports 60,000 or so distinct CDR3 sequences. Material for sequencing was memory CD8+ T cells from blood. The receptors were sampled from a human donor in good health. Some clones in this sample may be carry-over from other donors' samples. The CDR3 runs from the conserved cysteine through the conserved F or W. Not every row has a clone size; where given, it reads once, few, many or a size class.

-	TRBV29-1	TRBJ2-5	CSVEDPRLAGEAETQYF
-	TRBV28	TRBJ2-1	CASSFVGGPYNEQFF
medium-sized	TRBV29-1	TRBJ1-2	CSVGPEGFYGYTF
-	TRBV7-2	TRBJ1-5	CASSLSGSGQPQHF
-	TRBV6-5	TRBJ1-1	CASSPTLNTEAFF
large	TRBV6-2/TRBV6-3	TRBJ2-7	CASSSGTGEVYEQYF
-	TRBV29-1	TRBJ1-2	CSVVTDGEYGYTF
-	TRBV29-1	TRBJ1-1	CSVEETGNEAFF
-	TRBV6-1	TRBJ1-4	CASSEGAGNEKLFF
-	TRBV11-2	TRBJ1-1	CASSLGPGQGQVTEAFF
-	TRBV11-2	TRBJ2-1	CASSLAALATSYNEQFF
-	TRBV2	TRBJ2-7	CASSEGLAGSYEQYF
medium-sized	TRBV7-9	TRBJ1-1	CASSLGQGAQAFF
-	TRBV28	TRBJ1-6	CASSVGTGGLSPLHF
-	TRBV30	TRBJ1-2	CAWNRDAHYGYTF
-	TRBV28	TRBJ2-2	CASSLQGLNTGELFF
-	TRBV29-1	TRBJ2-7	CSVRGGSSYEQYF
-	TRBV7-9	TRBJ2-7	CASSPRGYVEGYEQYF
-	TRBV14	TRBJ1-1	CASSQVYEGKDTEAFF
-	TRBV20-1	TRBJ1-2	CSARDLGVGNYGYTF
-	TRBV29-1	TRBJ1-1	CSAKGQGNTEAFF
-	TRBV9	TRBJ2-3	CASSGRIAGRRTDTQYF
-	TRBV6-6	TRBJ2-5	CASSYSGTSGGYQETQYF
-	TRBV5-5	TRBJ2-7	CASSGRQGYYEQYF
-	TRBV7-9	TRBJ2-3	CASSGRQGTQYF
-	TRBV7-2	TRBJ2-7	CASSSHPGQLQYEQYF
-	TRBV5-4	TRBJ2-1	CASSTTGRVNEQFF
-	TRBV5-1	TRBJ2-3	CASVARIADLTDTQYF
-	TRBV29-1	TRBJ2-2	CSVGQGNTGELFF
-	TRBV12-3/TRBV12-4	TRBJ2-1	CASKGRPSGGEYNEQFF
-	TRBV5-1	TRBJ2-1	CASSPFAESYNEQFF
-	TRBV19	TRBJ2-1	CASSQGASSYNEEFF
-	TRBV6-1	TRBJ1-1	CASSIQEPNTEAFF
-	TRBV5-1	TRBJ2-1	CASSSRRGGPSDNEQFF
-	TRBV7-6	TRBJ2-7	CASSPGERSYEQYF
-	TRBV29-1	TRBJ2-2	CSVDGWACTGELFF
-	TRBV9	TRBJ2-7	CASSVEGIGLYEQYF
-	TRBV6-2/TRBV6-3	TRBJ2-1	CASSYKRGENYNEQFF
-	TRBV15	TRBJ2-4	CATKGQGAAKNIQYF
-	TRBV6-5	TRBJ2-7	CAKGPNYEQYF
-	TRBV6-1	TRBJ2-7	CASSQPGPSYEQYF
-	TRBV20-1	TRBJ2-7	CSSSDGSSYEQYF
-	TRBV6-1	TRBJ1-5	CASSEAGTGPQPQHF
-	TRBV6-5	TRBJ1-2	CASSPTAPVLYGYTF
-	TRBV29-1	TRBJ2-6	CSAWDPSSGANVLTF
-	TRBV29-1	TRBJ2-7	CSAYNGDSYEQYF
medium-sized	TRBV4-3	TRBJ2-1	CASSRASGDYNEQFF
-	TRBV11-2	TRBJ2-7	CASSAQLFQSYEQYF
-	TRBV27	TRBJ2-1	CASSLAIGGYNEQFF
-	TRBV20-1	TRBJ2-7	CSARAVGQGDEQYF
-	TRBV6-5	TRBJ2-1	CASRGGNEQFF
-	TRBV25-1	TRBJ1-1	CASSEYETANTEAFF
-	TRBV6-6	TRBJ2-3	CASSSVLGGADTQYF
-	TRBV7-7	TRBJ2-5	CASSRLAGDETQYF
-	TRBV7-2	TRBJ2-1	CASSLVAGVTYNEQFF